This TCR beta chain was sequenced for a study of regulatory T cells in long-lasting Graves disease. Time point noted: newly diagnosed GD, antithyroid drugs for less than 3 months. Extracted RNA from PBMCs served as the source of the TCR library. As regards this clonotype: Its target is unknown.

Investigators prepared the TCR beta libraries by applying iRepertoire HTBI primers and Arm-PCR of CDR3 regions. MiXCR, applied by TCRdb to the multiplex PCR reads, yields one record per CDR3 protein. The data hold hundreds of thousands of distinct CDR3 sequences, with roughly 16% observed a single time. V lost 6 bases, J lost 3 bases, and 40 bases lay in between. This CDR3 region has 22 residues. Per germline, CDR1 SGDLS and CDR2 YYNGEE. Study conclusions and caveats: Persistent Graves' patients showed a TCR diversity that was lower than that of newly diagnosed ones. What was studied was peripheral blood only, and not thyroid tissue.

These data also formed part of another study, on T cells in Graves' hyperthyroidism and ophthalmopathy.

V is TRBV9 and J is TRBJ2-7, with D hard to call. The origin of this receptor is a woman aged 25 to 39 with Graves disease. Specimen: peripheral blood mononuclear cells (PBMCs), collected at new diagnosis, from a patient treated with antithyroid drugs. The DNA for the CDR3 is TGTGCCAGCACCGGCCCCTCCCTTCGGCGTAGAGATTTGGGTAGGCATGTCTACGAGCAGTACTTC. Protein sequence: CASTGPSLRRRDLGRHVYEQYF.